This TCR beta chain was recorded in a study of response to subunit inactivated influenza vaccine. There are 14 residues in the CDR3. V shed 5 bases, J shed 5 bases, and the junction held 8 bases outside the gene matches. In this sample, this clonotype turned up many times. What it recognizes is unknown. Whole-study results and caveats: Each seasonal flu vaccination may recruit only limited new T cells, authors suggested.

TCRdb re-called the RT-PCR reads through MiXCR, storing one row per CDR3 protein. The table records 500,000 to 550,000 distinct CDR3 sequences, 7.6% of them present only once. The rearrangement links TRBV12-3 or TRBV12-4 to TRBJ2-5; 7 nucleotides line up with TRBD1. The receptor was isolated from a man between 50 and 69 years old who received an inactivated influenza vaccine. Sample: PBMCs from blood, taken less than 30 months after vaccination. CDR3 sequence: CASSRGTASETQYF. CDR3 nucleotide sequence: TGTGCCAGCAGTCGAGGGACAGCCAGCGAGACCCAGTACTTC.